The entry below describes one T cell receptor (beta chain). Antigen unknown. The V gene's germline CDR1 is LGHDT and CDR2 YNNKEL (reference sequence). Trimming cost V 4 bases and J 1 base; bases outside gene matches: 8. The CDR3 covers 17 residues. This sample stems from a study of molecular identifiers for immune sequencing clone quantification. Study-level points and caveats: In CMV-specific effectors, clones above 20 copies held over 99% of molecules; naive, under 1%.

From the PCR reads, TCRdb called clonotypes with MiXCR, one entry per CDR3 protein. There are 85,000 to 120,000 distinct CDR3 sequences in the sample; about 35% occur only once, and about a tenth lies in the top ten. The source material was naive CD8+ T cells from blood, with Jurkat cell RNA spiked in. Subset described: FACS-sorted CD8+CD4-CCR7+CD45RA+ naive T cells. The V call is TRBV3-1, the J call TRBJ2-1, with TRBD2 identical over 9 bases. The TCR originated in a human donor in good health. Some libraries in this study had Jurkat cell RNA spiked in. The CDR3 reads CASSLRAGGRSYNEQFF. CDR3 bases: TGTGCCAGCAGCCTAAGAGCGGGAGGCAGGTCCTACAATGAGCAGTTCTTC.